Each of the 20 T cell receptor beta chains below was sequenced from the same sample in a study of identical twins. Via MiXCR, TCRdb re-called the 5' RACE reads, giving one row per CDR3 protein. The top ten clones hold approximately 0.98% of a sample with 450,000 to 500,000 distinct CDR3 sequences, roughly 13% of them seen once. These data were also filed under a second study, of yellow fever vaccine responses in identical twins.

The specimen sequenced was CD4+ T cells sorted from blood. These receptors came from a woman aged 18-30 years in good health.

This clonotype appeared many times. The chain employs TRBV5-1 and TRBJ2-3, with 11 bases identical to TRBD1. The CDR3 has 15 residues. Germline CDR1 and CDR2: SGHRS and YFSETQ. The junction had 6 bases not matched to a gene; V was cut back by 4 bases and J by 5 bases. The CDR3 is CASSIGQGARDTQYF. CDR3 DNA: TGCGCCAGCAGCATCGGACAGGGGGCGCGAGATACGCAGTATTTT.

V is TRBV9 and J is TRBJ2-6, with a tentative D call TRBD2 (5 bases). V shed 2 bases and J shed 0 bases, with 9 bases lying between them. Germline V CDR1 and CDR2: SGDLS, YYNGEE. The CDR3 extends over 16 amino acids. The CDR3: CASSVREGSGANVLTF. The CDR3 region has the DNA TGTGCCAGCAGCGTGAGGGAAGGCTCTGGGGCCAACGTCCTGACTTTC.

Concerning this clonotype itself: The DNA is omitted, as the CDR3 cannot be located on it reliably, and the CDR3 follows TCRdb's listing. The chain uses TRBV20-1 and TRBJ2-7; the listed D gene, TRBD2, was not tested against the DNA. The CDR3 spans 16 residues, counting both ends. Germline V gene data show CDR1 as DFQATT and CDR2 as SNEGSKA (reference sequence). CDR3: CCATSGESGGAYEQYF.

The J gene is TRBJ1-6, the V gene TRBV15; perhaps TRBD1 as D (5 bases). The CDR3 consists of 14 residues. CDR1 and CDR2 (germline): LNHNV, YYDKDF (reference sequence). The ends were cut back, 6 bases at V and 6 bases at J, with 12 bases in the middle. The chain's CDR3 is CATSKTDANSPLHF. As DNA, the CDR3 is TGTGCCACCAGTAAGACAGACGCTAATTCACCCCTCCACTTT.

This clonotype occurred many times. The chain couples TRBV3-1 to TRBJ2-7; no clear D. This CDR3 is built from 14 residues. Germline V gives CDR1 LGHDT, CDR2 YNNKEL (reference sequence). V lost 1 base and J lost 4, with 11 bases in between. CDR3: CASSQGYSDYEQYF. DNA of the CDR3: TGTGCCAGCAGCCAAGGTTACAGTGATTACGAGCAGTACTTC.

This clonotype was seen only a few times. The CDR3 region has the DNA TGTGCCAGCAGCTTTACGGTTGCGGCGGGGAGCAATCAGCCCCAGCATTTT. Amino acid sequence: CASSFTVAAGSNQPQHF. V gene TRBV7-8 combines with J gene TRBJ1-5; D ambiguous. The germline V and J ends were trimmed by 3 bases and 1 base, with 16 bases remaining between them. The CDR3 contains 17 residues. The germline V gene has CDR1 SGHVS and CDR2 FQNEAQ.

In its sample, this clonotype was seen a few times. V is TRBV20-1 and J is TRBJ1-5, with 8 nucleotides matching TRBD1. CDR1 and CDR2 from the germline V gene are DFQATT and SNEGSKA (reference sequence). CDR3 length equals 14 residues. J lost 8 bases, V lost 2 bases, and 8 bases had no gene match. The CDR3 protein is CSARIDRGNKPQHF. CDR3 DNA sequence: TGCAGTGCTAGAATAGACAGGGGTAATAAGCCCCAGCATTTT.

Here the CDR3 reads CASSPGGQEQFF. CDR3 bases: TGTGCCAGCAGCCCAGGAGGACAGGAGCAGTTCTTC. V is TRBV7-6 and J is TRBJ2-1; D might be TRBD1 (6 bases). Trimming pared 5 bases from V and 10 bases from J, leaving 12 bases between. Germline V CDR1 and CDR2: SGHVS, FNYEAQ. The CDR3 has 12 amino acids. Supplemented by reference TRBV7-6 and TRBJ2-1, the full variable domain reads GAGVSQSPRYKVTKRGQDVALRCDPISGHVSLYWYRQALGQGPEFLTYFNYEAQQDKSGLPNDRFSAERPEGSISTLTIQRTEQRDSAMYRCASSPGGQEQFFGPGTRLTVL.

This clonotype was recorded at least ten times. The V and J genes are TRBV29-1 and TRBJ2-6; D is undetermined. The CDR3 is 12 residues long. Germline CDR1 is SQVTM and CDR2 is ANQGSEA. With 6 bases removed from V and 2 bases from J, the gap between germline ends came to 5 bases. As DNA, the CDR3 is TGCAGCGTGGTGACTGGGGCCAACGTCCTGACTTTC. Translation gives CSVVTGANVLTF.

The gene calls are TRBV6-4 and TRBJ1-2; D uncertain. The CDR3 sequence is 14 residues long. Germline V gene data show CDR1 as MRHNA and CDR2 as SNTAGT. V lost 1 base and J 3 bases, leaving 9 bases between the germline ends. In DNA form, the CDR3 reads TGTGCCAGCAGTGACTGGCCCCAAGACTATGGCTACACCTTC. It yields the protein CASSDWPQDYGYTF.

V and J are TRBV20-1 and TRBJ2-3, with TRBD1 identical over 9 bases. The CDR3 is 14 residues long. Germline assignment: CDR1 DFQATT and CDR2 SNEGSKA (reference sequence). V lost 5 bases to trimming and J lost 7 bases; unmatched junction nucleotides: 10. CDR3 sequence: CSAGYRGRVYTQYF. The CDR3 DNA follows: TGCAGTGCTGGTTACAGGGGGCGCGTTTATACGCAGTATTTT.

The gene calls are TRBV19 and TRBJ2-1; TRBD1 matches 7 bases. The ends lost 5 bases at V and 9 bases at J; junction bases unmatched: 7. Germline-derived CDR1 and CDR2 are LNHDA and SQIVND (reference sequence). This CDR3 comprises 13 residues. The CDR3, as DNA: TGTGCCAGTAGTCCGAGACAGGGCGGTGAGCAGTTCTTC. Its protein product is CASSPRQGGEQFF.

The sample holds many counts of this clonotype. The chain couples TRBV29-1 to TRBJ2-3, with 9 bases lining up with TRBD1. Losses at the gene ends were 1 base for V and 4 bases for J; bases not matched to a gene: 15. CDR1 is SQVTM and CDR2 is ANQGSEA in the germline V gene. The CDR3 sequence is 18 residues long. CDR3 bases: TGCAGCGTTGAAGGAAAAGGGACAGGGTATGGTTCATCAGATACGCAGTATTTT. Its translation: CSVEGKGTGYGSSDTQYF.

This clonotype was recorded at least ten times. V is TRBV24-1 and J is TRBJ2-7; D not resolved. This CDR3 is 11 amino acids long. The V end lost 10 bases, the J end lost 4 bases, and 10 bases lay between the germline ends. Germline V gives CDR1 KGHDR, CDR2 SFDVKD. Written as DNA, the CDR3 is TGTGCCACAGTCCCCCCATACGAGCAGTACTTC. It specifies CATVPPYEQYF.

This clonotype appeared a few times. CDR3 in amino acids: CASSSTGELAGTLRNEQYF. CDR3 nucleotide sequence: TGTGCCAGCAGTTCCACAGGGGAATTAGCGGGAACCCTACGAAACGAGCAGTACTTC. The chain couples TRBV6-2 or TRBV6-3 to TRBJ2-7, with a weak D call TRBD2 (8 bases). Germline CDR1 MNHEY, CDR2 SVGEGT. Trimming took off 4 bases at V and 5 bases at J, with 30 bases between the two ends. The CDR3 consists of 19 residues.

This clonotype turned up a few times. V is TRBV6-5 and J is TRBJ1-1; 9 nucleotides match TRBD1. In germline, CDR1 is MNHEY, CDR2 SVGAGI. V lost 0 bases and J lost 8; bases outside the gene matches: 1. CDR3 size: 13 residues. CDR3 DNA: TGTGCCAGCAGTTACTCGGGACAGGGAGAAGCTTTCTTT. This codes for CASSYSGQGEAFF.

This clonotype was counted many times. V and J are TRBV29-1 and TRBJ2-3, with 12 bases matching TRBD1. Losses at the gene ends were 6 bases for V and 5 bases for J; bases not matched to a gene: 9. The germline V gene has CDR1 SQVTM and CDR2 ANQGSEA. This CDR3 contains 15 residues. CDR3 sequence: CSVTGTGGSGDTQYF. The DNA for the CDR3 is TGCAGCGTAACCGGGACAGGGGGCAGTGGAGATACGCAGTATTTT.

This chain connects TRBV28 to TRBJ2-1; 8 bases line up with TRBD2. CDR1 is MDHEN, CDR2 SYDVKM, per germline. After removal of 5 bases from V and 5 bases from J, the junction contained 5 bases not matched to a gene. This CDR3 is 14 amino acids long. Here the CDR3 DNA reads TGTGCCAGCAGTCTAGGGACTAGGAACAATGAGCAGTTCTTC. Translated: CASSLGTRNNEQFF.

The chain links TRBV25-1 to TRBJ1-1; D call uncertain. Per germline, CDR1 MGHDK and CDR2 SYGVNS. This CDR3 region has 12 residues. The V gene lost 4 bases and the J gene lost 2 bases, with 5 bases spanning the gap. The CDR3 spells CASSGLNTEAFF. DNA for the CDR3: TGTGCCAGCAGTGGACTAAACACTGAAGCTTTCTTT.

This clonotype was observed a few times. This sequence joins TRBV12-3 or TRBV12-4 and TRBJ2-1; 11 bases match TRBD2. The CDR3 runs to 15 residues. V lost 6 bases, J lost 6 bases, and 7 bases stayed unmatched. The CDR3 loop reads CASSPLAGGFNEQFF. The CDR3 nucleotides read TGTGCCAGCAGCCCTCTAGCGGGGGGTTTCAATGAGCAGTTCTTC.